A single sample is the source of the 25 T cell receptor beta chains below, sequenced in a study of T cells after somatic rescue of genetic block. The protocol was immunoSEQ multiplex PCR, while the TCRdb copy is restricted to in-frame clones and leaves out a portion. The data show 68,000 or so clones, 85% to 95% seen once. The specimen was peripheral blood mononuclear cells (PBMCs). Source of these receptors: a man aged 35-49 years.

This chain links TRBV27 with TRBJ2-7, with 8 bases aligning to TRBD1. The germline CDR1 and CDR2 sequences are MNHEY and SMNVEV (reference sequence). The CDR3 has 12 amino acids. With V trimmed by 5 bases and J by 5 bases, 2 bases remained unmatched. The CDR3 sequence: CASSQGANEQYF. CDR3 bases: TGTGCCAGCAGTCAGGGGGCGAACGAGCAGTACTTC.

The CDR3 DNA reads TGTGCCAGCAGTTACTCCGGGACACGCTATGGCTACACCTTC. Translated, it gives CASSYSGTRYGYTF. The chain combines TRBV6-5 with TRBJ1-2, with D perhaps matching TRBD1 (6 bases). The germline gives CDR1 MNHEY, CDR2 SVGAGI. V was cut by 0 bases and J by 4 bases, with 9 bases left in between. CDR3 length: 14 residues.

CDR3 residues: CASSDSTDTQYF. For the CDR3, the DNA is TGTGCCAGCAGCGATTCCACAGATACGCAGTATTTT. The chain links TRBV27 to TRBJ2-3; D call uncertain. CDR1 and CDR2 (germline): MNHEY, SMNVEV (reference sequence). The CDR3 consists of 12 residues. V was pared by 6 bases and J by 2 bases, with 6 bases between.

The rearrangement uses TRBV2 and TRBJ2-7; tentative D call: TRBD2 (6 bases). Trimming removed 8 bases at V and 6 bases at J, with 11 bases between. The CDR3 has 11 amino acids. Germline values: CDR1 SNHLY, CDR2 FYNNEI. The DNA of the CDR3 is TGTGCCAGCGGGAGGTGGGGCGAGCAGTACTTC. Translated, it gives CASGRWGEQYF.

V and J are TRBV7-9 and TRBJ2-3, with a weak D call TRBD2 (6 bases). The CDR3 contains 17 residues. CDR1 SEHNR and CDR2 FQNEAQ come from the germline V gene (reference sequence). V lost 1 base and J 5 bases, leaving 19 bases between the germline ends. CDR3 bases: TGTGCCAGCAGCTTAGTAGGAGGGACCTCTTGGGGAGATACGCAGTATTTT. It codes for CASSLVGGTSWGDTQYF.

The chain couples TRBV5-1 to TRBJ2-7, with D possibly called TRBD1 or TRBD2 (5 bases each). The germline gives CDR1 SGHRS, CDR2 YFSETQ. Trimming removed 4 bases from V and 2 bases from J, with 13 bases in between. The CDR3 has 14 amino acids. CDR3 DNA sequence: TGCGCCAGCAGCCCGGGACCTAGTACCTACGAGCAGTACTTC. It encodes CASSPGPSTYEQYF. The full variable domain, completed using reference TRBV5-1 and TRBJ2-7, is KAGVTQTPRYLIKTRGQQVTLSCSPISGHRSVSWYQQTPGQGLQFLFEYFSETQRNKGNFPGRFSGRQFSNSRSEMNVSTLELGDSALYLCASSPGPSTYEQYFGPGTRLTVT.

As regards this clone: One junction end does not reproduce the germline sequence, and a read error may be involved. Here the CDR3 reads CASSENLAGGHNGQFF. The CDR3 nucleotides are TGTGCCAGCAGTGAGAACCTGGCGGGAGGGCACAATGGGCAGTTCTTC. The chain carries TRBV2 and TRBJ2-1, with 9 bases aligning to TRBD2. Germline-derived CDR1 and CDR2 are SNHLY and FYNNEI. The CDR3 has 16 amino acids.

The chain uses TRBV28 and TRBJ1-4, with TRBD1 as a possible D gene (5 bases). Trimming cost V 7 bases and J 13 bases, with 28 bases left between them. Germline assignment: CDR1 MDHEN and CDR2 SYDVKM. The CDR3 length is 16 residues. CDR3 DNA sequence: TGTGCCAGCACCTCGGTAGGGCCGGAGGCCGGGGGGAGACTGTTTTTT. It encodes CASTSVGPEAGGRLFF.

This chain links TRBV6-5 with TRBJ1-1; no reliable D call. Trimming pared 5 bases from V and 1 base from J, leaving 5 bases between. In germline, CDR1 is MNHEY, CDR2 SVGAGI. The CDR3 covers 12 residues. The CDR3 nucleotides read TGTGCCAGCAGTCGACAGAACACTGAAGCTTTCTTT. It translates to CASSRQNTEAFF.

J is TRBJ1-2 and V is TRBV7-9; no definite D call. The V gene lost 5 bases and the J gene lost 0 bases, with 7 bases spanning the gap. This CDR3 spans 13 amino acids. Germline CDR1 is SEHNR and CDR2 is FQNEAQ (reference sequence). CDR3 coding DNA: TGTGCCAGCAGCCCCCCGTCTAACTATGGCTACACCTTC. Translated, it gives CASSPPSNYGYTF.

The V and J genes are TRBV5-6 and TRBJ2-7; 11 bases fit TRBD2. With 0 bases clipped from V and 7 bases from J, the junction kept 9 bases outside the gene matches. In germline, CDR1 is SGHDT, CDR2 YYEEEE. This CDR3 contains 16 residues. DNA for the CDR3: TGTGCCAGCAGCTTGGTATCTCGCCTAGCGGGAGGTGAGCAGTACTTC. As protein: CASSLVSRLAGGEQYF.

The chain employs TRBV11-2 and TRBJ2-1; weak D call: TRBD2 (5 bases). The CDR3 totals 15 residues. V lost 3 bases and J lost 9, with 18 bases in between. Germline CDR1 reads SGHAT; CDR2 reads FQNNGV. The DNA for the CDR3 is TGTGCCAGCAGCTTTTTTCGCCCGGGGATGGGTGAGCAGTTCTTC. It translates to CASSFFRPGMGEQFF.

This clone has only a few counts. The chain has TRBV5-4 and TRBJ2-3; 8 bases align to TRBD1. Losses at the gene ends were 5 bases for V and 0 bases for J; bases not matched to a gene: 11. Germline CDR1 SGHNT, CDR2 YYREEE (reference sequence). The CDR3 length is 17 residues. CDR3 in amino acids: CASSPPPGQGSTDTQYF. CDR3 coding DNA: TGTGCCAGCAGTCCTCCTCCTGGACAGGGTAGCACAGATACGCAGTATTTT.

This clone has only a few counts. This chain uses TRBV29-1 with TRBJ2-1, with TRBD1 matching over 7 bases. V lost 7 bases and J lost 3; bases outside the gene matches: 3. CDR1 is SQVTM and CDR2 is ANQGSEA in the germline V gene. This CDR3 spans 12 amino acids. CDR3 amino acids: CSGRDSYNEQFF. The DNA for the CDR3 is TGCAGCGGCCGGGACAGCTACAATGAGCAGTTCTTC.

The rearrangement links TRBV7-9 to TRBJ2-3, with 7 bases that match TRBD1. J was trimmed by 6 bases and V by 5 bases; bases with no gene match: 5. Germline V gene data show CDR1 as SEHNR and CDR2 as FQNEAQ (reference sequence). The CDR3 consists of 13 residues. CDR3 sequence (DNA): TGTGCCAGCAGCCTGTACAGGGGTGATACGCAGTATTTT. Protein sequence: CASSLYRGDTQYF.

V and J are TRBV5-1 and TRBJ1-6; a weak D match, TRBD1 (5 bases). Trimming took off 4 bases at V and 7 bases at J, with 15 bases between the two ends. Germline assignment: CDR1 SGHRS and CDR2 YFSETQ. CDR3 length equals 15 residues. As DNA, the CDR3 is TGCGCCAGCAGCCCCATGGGGGAGGGGAATTCACCCCTCCACTTT. This translates into CASSPMGEGNSPLHF.

V and J are TRBV25-1 and TRBJ1-3; D uncertain. Trimming stripped 6 bases from V and 4 bases from J, with 7 bases between. This CDR3 is 12 amino acids long. The V gene's germline CDR1 is MGHDK and CDR2 SYGVNS. CDR3 amino acids: CASRGSGNTIYF. The CDR3 DNA follows: TGTGCCAGCAGGGGGTCCGGAAACACCATATATTTT.

This chain links TRBV5-3 with TRBJ2-1; 12 bases map to TRBD2. TRBV5-3 is an ORF, and what it does is uncertain. J was trimmed by 6 bases and V by 5 bases; bases with no gene match: 3. This CDR3 contains 14 residues. The CDR3 nucleotides read TGTGCCAGAAGGACTAGCGGGAGATCCAATGAGCAGTTCTTC. It codes for CARRTSGRSNEQFF.

This chain uses TRBV4-2 with TRBJ1-1; D gene ambiguous. Germline V lookup: CDR1 LGHNA, CDR2 YNFKEQ. This CDR3 comprises 13 residues. The V and J ends lost 4 bases and 2 bases respectively, with 8 bases between them. The CDR3 nucleotides are TGTGCCAGCAGCCCAAGCCCAAACACTGAAGCTTTCTTT. It is translated as CASSPSPNTEAFF.

This clone was recorded once. The chain uses TRBV27 and TRBJ2-1; 9 bases fit TRBD1. CDR1 and CDR2 (germline): MNHEY, SMNVEV (reference sequence). The CDR3 is 16 residues long. The J segment lost 5 bases and the V segment lost 2 bases, leaving 7 bases of the junction unmatched. CDR3 loop: CASSLLGTGINNEQFF. Written as DNA, the CDR3 is TGTGCCAGCAGTTTACTGGGGACAGGGATAAACAATGAGCAGTTCTTC.

This sequence joins TRBV6-1 and TRBJ1-1; 8 bases match TRBD1. The CDR3 covers 15 residues. V trimming: 4 bases; J trimming: 3 bases; junction bases outside the gene matches: 7. Germline values: CDR1 MNHNS, CDR2 SASEGT. CDR3 in amino acids: CASSGRTGWDTEAFF. In DNA form, the CDR3 reads TGTGCCAGCAGTGGTCGGACAGGGTGGGACACTGAAGCTTTCTTT.

This chain uses TRBV27 with TRBJ1-1; a possible D gene is TRBD1 (6 bases). Germline V gene data show CDR1 as MNHEY and CDR2 as SMNVEV (reference sequence). The CDR3 covers 13 residues. V dropped 0 bases and J dropped 8 bases, with 10 bases sitting between them. The CDR3 DNA reads as TGTGCCAGCAGTTTATCAAGGACAGCAGAAGCTTTCTTT. This translates into CASSLSRTAEAFF.

The rearrangement links TRBV13 to TRBJ1-6, with TRBD1 identical over 9 bases. Germline lookup yields CDR1 PRHDT and CDR2 FYEKMQ (reference sequence). The CDR3 length is 16 residues. V gave up 5 bases and J gave up 9 bases; unmatched junction bases: 11. The CDR3 reads CASSRRSGTGLSPLHF. The CDR3 DNA reads as TGTGCCAGCAGCAGGAGATCGGGGACAGGGCTTTCACCCCTCCACTTT.

This clone turned up a few times. The CDR3 sequence: CAWSVFGRGAKETQYF. The CDR3 nucleotides read TGTGCCTGGAGTGTCTTTGGCAGGGGGGCTAAAGAGACCCAGTACTTC. The V and J genes are TRBV30 and TRBJ2-5; D perhaps matches TRBD1 (7 bases). The CDR3 spans 16 residues. Germline assignment: CDR1 GTSNPN and CDR2 SVGIG (reference sequence). V lost 0 bases and J lost 3, with 17 bases in between.

The chain uses TRBV9 and TRBJ2-3, with 7 bases matching TRBD1. The V gene's germline CDR1 is SGDLS and CDR2 YYNGEE. V lost 3 bases and J lost 5; bases outside the gene matches: 9. This CDR3 spans 15 amino acids. CDR3 coding DNA: TGTGCCAGCAGCGGGACAGGTAATGGTGGAGATACGCAGTATTTT. This sequence encodes CASSGTGNGGDTQYF.